This TCR beta chain came from a study of blood T cell repertoires in COVID-19. The wider study: Material from acute and convalescent COVID-19 was sourced from the United States, Italy and Spain. Sample material is recorded as cDNA or gDNA derived from T cells, B-cell-depleted T cells, or PBMCs.

Original processing methods: Amplification of reference gene primers was used by the study to estimate nucleated cell counts. Assay: immunoSEQ multiplex PCR; the TCRdb copy retains only in-frame clones and omits some. V, J and clone size derive from that table, while D and trimming were established from the DNA sequence. The repertoire consists of some 240,000 clones, with just under 85% occurring once and the leading ten covering more than 8%. CDR3 length: 15 amino acids. CDR1 is SGHNT, CDR2 YYREEE, per germline (reference sequence). V shed 3 bases, J shed 4 bases, and the junction held 9 bases outside the gene matches.

This chain joins TRBV5-4 and TRBJ1-1; TRBD1 matches 7 bases. The material sequenced was peripheral blood. The sequence came from a woman of 80 years or more with acute or convalescent COVID-19. CDR3 loop: CASSSQGFVSTEAFF. The CDR3 DNA sequence: TGTGCCAGCAGCTCACAGGGGTTTGTTAGCACTGAAGCTTTCTTT.